This is a list of T cell receptor beta chains from one sample in a study of T cell changes during pregnancy in multiple sclerosis. The repertoire was sequenced with immunoSEQ multiplex PCR; TCRdb's copy has only in-frame clones and lacks some. The sample contains 45,000 to 70,000 clones, roughly 90% of which appear only once. Material: CD4+ T cells from peripheral blood mononuclear cells, obtained after pregnancy. The receptors here all came from a female donor with multiple sclerosis, enrolled in a pregnancy study. Both conserved end residues are part of each CDR3. Each record gives: clone size, D gene, V gene, J gene, CDR3 protein, CDR3 DNA. The D gene is left open where the match is weak. Clone size appears in some rows only: once, few, many, or a class for an expanded clone.

clone size: -
D gene: -
V gene: TRBV5-1
J gene: TRBJ2-2
CDR3 protein: CASSFRDATGELFF
CDR3 DNA: TGCGCCAGCAGCTTCCGGGATGCCACCGGGGAGCTGTTTTTT

clone size: -
D gene: TRBD1
V gene: TRBV7-9
J gene: TRBJ1-5
CDR3 protein: CASSDRGYQPQHF
CDR3 DNA: TGTGCCAGCAGCGACAGGGGCTATCAGCCCCAGCATTTT

clone size: -
D gene: TRBD1
V gene: TRBV7-2
J gene: TRBJ1-5
CDR3 protein: CASSHQWTGNLQPQHF
CDR3 DNA: TGTGCCAGCAGCCACCAATGGACAGGGAATCTACAGCCCCAGCATTTT

clone size: -
D gene: -
V gene: TRBV12-2
J gene: TRBJ2-7
CDR3 protein: CASRLPGQDYQSSYEQYF
CDR3 DNA: TGTGCAAGTCGCTTGCCGGGACAGGATTATCAATCCTCCTACGAGCAGTACTTC

clone size: -
D gene: -
V gene: TRBV19
J gene: TRBJ2-4
CDR3 protein: CASRAVAKNIQYF
CDR3 DNA: TGTGCCAGTAGGGCGGTAGCCAAAAACATTCAGTACTTC

clone size: -
D gene: -
V gene: TRBV7-7
J gene: TRBJ2-2
CDR3 protein: CASSVGQNTGELFF
CDR3 DNA: TGTGCTAGCAGCGTGGGACAGAACACCGGGGAGCTGTTTTTT

clone size: -
D gene: -
V gene: TRBV7-3
J gene: TRBJ1-2
CDR3 protein: CASSEDRRNYGYTF
CDR3 DNA: TGTGCCAGCAGCGAGGACAGAAGAAACTATGGCTACACCTTC

clone size: -
D gene: TRBD2
V gene: TRBV19
J gene: TRBJ2-2
CDR3 protein: CASSITSGGGTGELFF
CDR3 DNA: TGTGCCAGTAGTATTACCAGCGGGGGCGGCACCGGGGAGCTGTTTTTT

clone size: -
D gene: -
V gene: TRBV5-5
J gene: TRBJ1-4
CDR3 protein: CASSLVGGDNEKLFF
CDR3 DNA: TGTGCCAGCAGCTTGGTCGGCGGGGATAATGAAAAACTGTTTTTT

clone size: once
D gene: TRBD1
V gene: TRBV6-5
J gene: TRBJ1-5
CDR3 protein: CASRPQGIHQPQHF
CDR3 DNA: TGTGCCAGCAGGCCACAGGGGATTCATCAGCCCCAGCATTTT

clone size: -
D gene: -
V gene: TRBV7-3
J gene: TRBJ2-1
CDR3 protein: CASSFGGGGSYNEQFF
CDR3 DNA: TGTGCCAGCAGCTTTGGAGGGGGGGGCTCCTACAATGAGCAGTTCTTC

clone size: -
D gene: TRBD1
V gene: TRBV6-5
J gene: TRBJ2-5
CDR3 protein: CASTQTGQGGTQYF
CDR3 DNA: TGTGCCAGCACCCAAACGGGACAGGGGGGGACCCAGTACTTC

clone size: -
D gene: -
V gene: TRBV5-1
J gene: TRBJ2-7
CDR3 protein: CASCPDTPYEQYF
CDR3 DNA: TGCGCCAGCTGTCCGGACACCCCCTACGAGCAGTACTTC

clone size: once
D gene: TRBD2
V gene: TRBV4-2
J gene: TRBJ2-3
CDR3 protein: CASSQEGTGGSGDTQYF
CDR3 DNA: TGTGCCAGCAGCCAAGAGGGTACGGGGGGGAGTGGGGATACGCAGTATTTT